The subject of this entry is one T cell receptor beta chain. These data are taken from a study of glioma-infiltrating T cells. Amplification of TCR alpha and beta CDR3 regions from RNA used iRepertoire nested multiplex PCR. TCRdb redid the calling of the multiplex PCR reads with MiXCR, one entry per CDR3 protein. Of about 99,000 distinct CDR3 sequences listed, around 28% are singletons. Trimming took 8 bases from V and 0 from J; bases not matched to a gene: 9. Germline CDR1 ENHRY, CDR2 SYGVKD. This CDR3 spans 16 amino acids. The chain recombines TRBV10-3 with TRBJ2-3, with 9 bases aligning to TRBD2. The sample was glioma tissue, nonneoplastic brain tissue, or PBMCs (not recorded which). The receptor was derived from a human donor with low-grade glioma or glioblastoma, undergoing nonglioma brain surgery, or in good health (not recorded which). The CDR3 loop is CAIRGGGAPSTDTQYF. CDR3 DNA: TGTGCCATCCGAGGCGGGGGGGCTCCCAGCACAGATACGCAGTATTTT.